Below, one T cell receptor (beta chain) is given with its context. This clone was observed a few times. Its antigen specificity is not known. No per-base quality is available; no much larger clone lies one base away. TCR CDR3 regions were amplified from genomic DNA by multiplex PCR using the deep immunoSEQ assay. For each cell subset, the extracted genomic DNA was distributed evenly across all wells of several immunoSEQ 96-well plates, and each plate served as one replicate. For sorted subsets, approximately 210 ng of genomic DNA, equivalent to 25,000 to 35,000 T cell genomes, went into each replicate PCR. The purified libraries were quantified using a Qubit 3.0 fluorometer, sized with a Bioanalyzer 2100, and then quantified again using the KAPA Library Quantification kit. Every immunoSEQ 96-well plate was sequenced on a separate single-read 150-cycle Illumina NextSeq 550 flow cell. As for the original processing: Because only junctional sequences without quality scores were contained in the immunoSEQ output, filtering matching that applied to full-length reads could not be performed. Sequences were annotated with PyIR, a Python wrapper for IgBLAST v1.9, and V/J genes and CDR3 were assigned using IMGT germline references. Reads were filtered out if the reads had weak V/J assignments (E-value above 1e-6), no CDR3, stop codons, out-of-frame junctions, or ambiguous translated residues. V3J clonotypes were defined as sequences sharing an identical inferred V gene, J gene, and CDR3 amino acid sequence. To compute the percentage overlap between repertoires, the number of shared unique clonotypes was divided by the size of the smaller repertoire. RTK rarefaction, the Chao1 estimator, and Recon v2.1 estimates of unobserved clonotypes were used to assess repertoire richness. Generation probabilities were computed with OLGA for all TCRbeta clonotypes obtained by the gDNA method from a few donors. As stored in TCRdb, this immuneACCESS dataset retains in-frame rearrangements with V and J assigned. A fraction of the clones does not appear; measured against another copy, unresolved V genes explain less than half of the discrepancy, and the remainder lacks a known reason. V and J calls and clone size are as listed in that table; D and trimming were resolved from the DNA. Here the sample has roughly 2.2 million clones; just over 90% occur a single time. The ten most abundant clones make up about 0.39% of the sample.

This specimen comes from a study of shared clonotypes between healthy human individuals (dated by TCRdb to 2018 to 2021). Regarding the complete study: A few men and a couple of women, aged 18 to 49 years, made up the cohort. For each donor, three plates each were used for CD4 naive and CD4 memory, two plates were used for CD8 naive, and one plate was used for CD8 memory. Blood TCR repertoires of a handful of healthy adults were deeply sequenced to estimate repertoire size and the extent of clonotype sharing between individuals. Libraries were prepared and TCR repertoires were sequenced by different laboratories using diverse techniques, in order to increase sequencing depth and limit assay-specific biases. Each donor's leukapheresis produced roughly between about 0.8 and 8.9 billion PBMCs. General findings and caveats noted by the study authors: Clonotypes shared by all four sorted-subset donors showed higher generation probabilities than non-shared clonotypes. Pairwise subsampling indicated that sequencing depth was expected to affect the degree of clonotype sharing among donors. Incomplete sequencing was indicated by rarefaction of sorted-subset datasets, despite the large sequencing depth. Naive subsets generally had larger estimated clonotype richness than memory subsets. The genetic and exposure-history diversity represented was limited by the small number of donors. Approximately 4.8% of naive CD4, around 3.5% of naive CD8, approximately 2.2% of memory CD4, and approximately 0.4% of memory CD8 clonotypes were shared across a few donors. Only blood was sampled, and tissue TCR repertoires likely differ from those in blood.

Healthy HIV-negative adults with no recently reported acute infections or vaccinations were included as donors. Only Caucasian adults living in Nashville, Tennessee, USA were represented among the donors. CD4+ T cells were enriched by magnetic negative selection, after which naive cells were positively selected on CD45RA and the negative fraction was taken as the memory subset. After blood collection by leukapheresis, PBMCs were isolated using Ficoll-Histopaque density gradient centrifugation and then cryopreserved in the vapor phase of liquid nitrogen. Analytical flow cytometry was used to check the purity and quantity of each magnetically sorted T cell population. Genomic DNA was isolated from every sorted fraction and measured by UV absorbance on a Nanodrop 2000c. The sequenced sample consisted of naive CD4+ T cells from PBMCs. The cell subset or site label here, explained by the study, means: CD45RA+ positively selected. This receptor was identified in a man between 18 and 29 years old in good health. Some clones in this sample may be carry-over from other donors' samples.

The CDR3 in this case is CASSVMDGLNAFF. Read as DNA, the sequence is TGTGCCAGCAGCGTGATGGACGGGTTAAACGCTTTCTTT. This chain joins TRBV9 to TRBJ1-1, with no reliable assignment of the D segment. Relative to germline, V is 2 bases shorter and J is 11 bases shorter, with 16 bases between their ends. The germline V gene provides CDR1 SGDLS and CDR2 YYNGEE. Its CDR3 holds 13 amino acids, cysteine through phenylalanine. Only the CDR3 DNA is retained, 39 bases long and in frame from the first base.